Listed here are 7 T cell receptor beta chains from one sample, sequenced in a study of T cell responses to AZD1222 COVID-19 vaccine. Only in-frame clones appear in the TCRdb table, and some are missing; sequencing was by immunoSEQ multiplex PCR. The table has 100,000 to 130,000 clones, about 89% seen once; the top ten hold roughly 6.2%. The sequences come from peripheral blood, collected 28 days after the second AZD1222 dose. The receptors were gathered from an adult who received the AZD1222 COVID-19 vaccine.

Remarks on this clone: In the same sample, other DNA sequences code for this CDR3. The rearrangement links TRBV28 to TRBJ1-4, with D possibly being TRBD1 (5 bases). The CDR3 consists of 14 residues. Germline V lookup: CDR1 MDHEN, CDR2 SYDVKM. V lost 3 bases to trimming and J lost 5 bases, with 10 bases between them. The CDR3 nucleotides read TGTGCCAGCAGTTTTGGGGGGATGAATGAAAAACTGTTTTTT. This translates into CASSFGGMNEKLFF.

The chain has TRBV2 and TRBJ1-4; 7 nucleotides align to TRBD1. This CDR3 has 12 residues. The J segment lost 12 bases and the V segment lost 6 bases, leaving 7 bases of the junction unmatched. Germline V gene sequence: CDR1 SNHLY, CDR2 FYNNEI. CDR3 loop: CASRQGQVELFF. The CDR3 DNA follows: TGTGCCAGCAGACAAGGACAGGTTGAACTGTTTTTT.

This sequence joins TRBV11-2 and TRBJ2-7; D is unresolved. Germline V CDR1 and CDR2: SGHAT, FQNNGV. Trimming pared 2 bases from V and 2 bases from J, leaving 10 bases between. The CDR3 consists of 14 residues. CDR3 DNA sequence: TGTGCCAGCAGCTTAACGGGCCTCCCCTACGAGCAGTACTTC. The encoded protein is CASSLTGLPYEQYF. Full variable domain (remainder filled in from reference TRBV11-2 and TRBJ2-7): EAGVAQSPRYKIIEKRQSVAFWCNPISGHATLYWYQQILGQGPKLLIQFQNNGVVDDSQLPKDRFSAERLKGVDSTLKIQPAKLEDSAVYLCASSLTGLPYEQYFGPGTRLTVT.

The V gene is TRBV5-4, the J gene TRBJ2-1; D might be TRBD2 (5 bases). Germline CDR1 reads SGHNT; CDR2 reads YYREEE (reference sequence). The CDR3 runs 15 residues. V gave up 4 bases and J gave up 4 bases, with 15 bases separating them. CDR3 in amino acids: CASSTWVGRYNEQFF. The CDR3 region has the DNA TGTGCCAGCAGCACATGGGTGGGGAGATACAATGAGCAGTTCTTC.

V usage is TRBV14 and J usage is TRBJ1-1; 7 positions match TRBD1. The CDR3 totals 16 residues. V lost 4 bases and J lost 1; bases outside the gene matches: 9. The germline V gene has CDR1 SGHDN and CDR2 FVKESK. This chain's CDR3 is CASSPRTRQGNTEAFF. Here the CDR3 DNA reads TGTGCCAGCAGCCCGCGAACCAGACAGGGGAACACTGAAGCTTTCTTT.

The chain is built from TRBV7-2 and TRBJ1-5, with D possibly matching TRBD1 (5 bases). The CDR3 runs 14 residues. Trimming took 2 bases from V and 1 from J, leaving 6 bases between them. The germline gives CDR1 SGHTA, CDR2 FQGNSA. The CDR3 spells CASSLRDSNQPQHF. In DNA, the CDR3 is TGTGCCAGCAGCTTACGGGACAGCAATCAGCCCCAGCATTTT.

CDR3 DNA sequence: TGCGCCAGCAGCCAAGATGTGGACGGCCCCAGGGCTTTCTTT. Protein sequence: CASSQDVDGPRAFF. The V gene is TRBV4-1, the J gene TRBJ1-1; D remains ambiguous. The CDR3 totals 14 residues. CDR1 is MGHRA, CDR2 YSYEKL, per germline. Deletions cut 0 bases from V and 11 bases from J, with 16 bases between.